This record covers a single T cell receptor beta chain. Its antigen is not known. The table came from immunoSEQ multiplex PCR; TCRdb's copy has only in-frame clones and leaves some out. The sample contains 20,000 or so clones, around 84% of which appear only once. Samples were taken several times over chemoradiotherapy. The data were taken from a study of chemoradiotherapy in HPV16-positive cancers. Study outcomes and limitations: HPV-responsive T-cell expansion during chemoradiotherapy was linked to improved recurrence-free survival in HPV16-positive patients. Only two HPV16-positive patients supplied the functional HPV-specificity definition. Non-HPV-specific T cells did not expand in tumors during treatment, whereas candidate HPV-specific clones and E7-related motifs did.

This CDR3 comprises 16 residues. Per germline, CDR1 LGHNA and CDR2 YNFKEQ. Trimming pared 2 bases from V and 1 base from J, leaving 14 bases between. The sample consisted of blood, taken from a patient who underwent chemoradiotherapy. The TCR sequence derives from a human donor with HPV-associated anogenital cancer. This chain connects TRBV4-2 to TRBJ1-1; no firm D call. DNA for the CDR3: TGTGCCAGCAGCCAACCCCCCGCTACGAGGAACACTGAAGCTTTCTTT. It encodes CASSQPPATRNTEAFF.